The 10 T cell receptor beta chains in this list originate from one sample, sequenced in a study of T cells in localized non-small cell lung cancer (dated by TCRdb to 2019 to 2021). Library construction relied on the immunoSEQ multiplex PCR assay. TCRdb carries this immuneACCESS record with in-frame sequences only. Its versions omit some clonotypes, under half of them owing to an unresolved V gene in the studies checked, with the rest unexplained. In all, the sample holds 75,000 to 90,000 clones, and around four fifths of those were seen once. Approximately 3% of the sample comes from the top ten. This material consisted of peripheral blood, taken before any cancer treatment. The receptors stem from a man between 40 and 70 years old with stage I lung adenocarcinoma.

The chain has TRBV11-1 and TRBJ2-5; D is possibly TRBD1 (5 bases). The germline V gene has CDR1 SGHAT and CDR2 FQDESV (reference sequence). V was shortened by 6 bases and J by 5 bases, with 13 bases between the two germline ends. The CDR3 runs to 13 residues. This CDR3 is CASSPDTRETQYF. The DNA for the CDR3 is TGTGCCAGCAGTCCGGACACCCGGGAGACCCAGTACTTC. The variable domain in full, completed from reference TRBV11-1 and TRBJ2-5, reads EAEVAQSPRYKITEKSQAVAFWCDPISGHATLYWYRQILGQGPELLVQFQDESVVDDSQLPKDRFSAERLKGVDSTLKIQPAELGDSAMYLCASSPDTRETQYFGPGTRLLVL.

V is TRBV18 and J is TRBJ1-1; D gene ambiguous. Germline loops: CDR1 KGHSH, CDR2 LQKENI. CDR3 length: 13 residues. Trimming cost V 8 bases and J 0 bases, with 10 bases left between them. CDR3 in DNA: TGTGCCAGCCACCAATCCATGAACACTGAAGCTTTCTTT. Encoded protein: CASHQSMNTEAFF.

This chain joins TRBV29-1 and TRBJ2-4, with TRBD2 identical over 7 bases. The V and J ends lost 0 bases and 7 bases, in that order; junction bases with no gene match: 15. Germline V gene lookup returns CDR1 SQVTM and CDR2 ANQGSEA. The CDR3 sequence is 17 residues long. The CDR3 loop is CSVEDWAGVAGGNIQYF. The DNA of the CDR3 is TGCAGCGTTGAAGATTGGGCGGGGGTCGCCGGAGGGAACATTCAGTACTTC. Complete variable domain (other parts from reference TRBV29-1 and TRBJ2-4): SAVISQKPSRDICQRGTSLTIQCQVDSQVTMMFWYRQQPGQSLTLIATANQGSEATYESGFVIDKFPISRPNLTFSTLTVSNMSPEDSSIYLCSVEDWAGVAGGNIQYFGAGTRLSVL.

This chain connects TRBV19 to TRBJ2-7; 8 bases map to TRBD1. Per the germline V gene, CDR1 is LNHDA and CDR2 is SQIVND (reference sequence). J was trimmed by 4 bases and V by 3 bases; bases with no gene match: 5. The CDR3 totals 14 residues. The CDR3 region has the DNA TGTGCCAGTAGTATTACAGGGGGTATTTACGAGCAGTACTTC. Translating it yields CASSITGGIYEQYF.

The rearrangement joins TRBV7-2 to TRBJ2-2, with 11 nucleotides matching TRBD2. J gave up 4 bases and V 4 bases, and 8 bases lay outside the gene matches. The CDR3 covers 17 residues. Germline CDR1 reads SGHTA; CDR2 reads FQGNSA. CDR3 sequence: CASSSRRLAGITGELFF. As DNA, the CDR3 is TGTGCCAGCAGCTCAAGACGACTAGCGGGAATCACCGGGGAGCTGTTTTTT. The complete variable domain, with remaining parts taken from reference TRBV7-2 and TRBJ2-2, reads GAGVSQSPSNKVTEKGKDVELRCDPISGHTALYWYRQSLGQGLEFLIYFQGNSAPDKSGLPSDRFSAERTGGSVSTLTIQRTQQEDSAVYLCASSSRRLAGITGELFFGEGSRLTVL.

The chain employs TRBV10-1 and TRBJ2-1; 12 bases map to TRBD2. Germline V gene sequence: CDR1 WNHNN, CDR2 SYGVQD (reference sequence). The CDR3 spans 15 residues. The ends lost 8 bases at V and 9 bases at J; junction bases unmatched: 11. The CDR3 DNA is TGCGCCAGCTCCCCACGGACTAGCGGGATTCGTGAGCAGTTCTTC. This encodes CASSPRTSGIREQFF.

The CDR3 loop reads CASSFSGTDEQYF. The CDR3 DNA reads TGTGCCAGCAGCTTCTCAGGGACCGACGAGCAGTACTTC. The chain uses TRBV12-1 and TRBJ2-7. TRBV12-1 is a pseudogene. This CDR3 has 13 amino acids.

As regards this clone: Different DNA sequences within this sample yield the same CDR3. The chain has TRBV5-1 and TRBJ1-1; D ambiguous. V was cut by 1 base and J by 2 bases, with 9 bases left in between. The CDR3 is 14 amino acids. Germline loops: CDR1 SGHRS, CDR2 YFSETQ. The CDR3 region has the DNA TGCGCCAGCAGCTTGACTGGGTCTAACACTGAAGCTTTCTTT. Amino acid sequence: CASSLTGSNTEAFF. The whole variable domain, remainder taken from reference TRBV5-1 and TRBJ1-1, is KAGVTQTPRYLIKTRGQQVTLSCSPISGHRSVSWYQQTPGQGLQFLFEYFSETQRNKGNFPGRFSGRQFSNSRSEMNVSTLELGDSALYLCASSLTGSNTEAFFGQGTRLTVV.

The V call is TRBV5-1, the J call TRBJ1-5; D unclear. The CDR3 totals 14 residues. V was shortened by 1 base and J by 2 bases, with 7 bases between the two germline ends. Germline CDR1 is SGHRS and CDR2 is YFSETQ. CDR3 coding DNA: TGCGCCAGCAGCTTGACCACAGGCAATCAGCCCCAGCATTTT. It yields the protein CASSLTTGNQPQHF.

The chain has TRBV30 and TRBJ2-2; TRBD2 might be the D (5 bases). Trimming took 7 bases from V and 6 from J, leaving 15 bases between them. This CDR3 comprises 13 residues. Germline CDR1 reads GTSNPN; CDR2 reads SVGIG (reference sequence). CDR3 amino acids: CASRETNPGELFF. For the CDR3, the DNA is TGTGCCTCGAGGGAGACCAACCCCGGGGAGCTGTTTTTT.